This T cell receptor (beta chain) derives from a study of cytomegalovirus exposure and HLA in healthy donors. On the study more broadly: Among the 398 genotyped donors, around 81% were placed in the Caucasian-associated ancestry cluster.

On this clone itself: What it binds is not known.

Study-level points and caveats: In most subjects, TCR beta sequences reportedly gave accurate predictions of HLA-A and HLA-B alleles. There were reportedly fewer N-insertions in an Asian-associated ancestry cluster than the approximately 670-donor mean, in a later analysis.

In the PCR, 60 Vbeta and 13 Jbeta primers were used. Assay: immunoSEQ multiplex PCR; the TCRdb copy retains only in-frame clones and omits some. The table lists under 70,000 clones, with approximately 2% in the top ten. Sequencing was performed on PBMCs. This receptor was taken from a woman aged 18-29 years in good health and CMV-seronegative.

The CDR3 here is CASSLAPLANTGELFF. For the CDR3, the DNA is TGTGCCAGCAGCTTAGCTCCCTTAGCGAACACCGGGGAGCTGTTTTTT. The chain uses TRBV5-6 and TRBJ2-2; D not certain. This CDR3 is built from 16 residues. Looked up from germline, CDR1 is SGHDT and CDR2 is YYEEEE. Trimming took 2 bases from V and 0 from J, leaving 11 bases between them. Filled out from reference TRBV5-6 and TRBJ2-2, the complete variable domain reads DAGVTQSPTHLIKTRGQQVTLRCSPKSGHDTVSWYQQALGQGPQFIFQYYEEEERQRGNFPDRFSGHQFPNYSSELNVNALLLGDSALYLCASSLAPLANTGELFFGEGSRLTVL.